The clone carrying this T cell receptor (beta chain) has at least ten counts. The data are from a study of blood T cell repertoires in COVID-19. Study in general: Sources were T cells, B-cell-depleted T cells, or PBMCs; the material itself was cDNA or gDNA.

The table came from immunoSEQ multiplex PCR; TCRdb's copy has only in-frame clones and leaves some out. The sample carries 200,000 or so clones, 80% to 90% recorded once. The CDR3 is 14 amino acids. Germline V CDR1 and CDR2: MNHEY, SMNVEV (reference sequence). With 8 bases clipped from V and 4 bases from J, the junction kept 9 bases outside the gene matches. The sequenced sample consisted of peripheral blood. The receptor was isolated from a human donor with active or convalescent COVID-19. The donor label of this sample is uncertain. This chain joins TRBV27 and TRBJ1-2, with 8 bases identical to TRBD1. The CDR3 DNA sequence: TGTGCCAGCGGACCATCGACAGGGGCCTATGGCTACACCTTC. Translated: CASGPSTGAYGYTF.